These 11 T cell receptor beta chains were all obtained from the same sample, sequenced in a study of shared clonotypes between healthy human individuals. Repertoires were generated with immunoSEQ multiplex PCR, while TCRdb's copy carries only in-frame clones and drops some. The table has about 580,000 clones, about 98% seen once. Terminally differentiated effector memory CD45RA+ cells were left out of the naive CD8 fraction, which was CD45RO-negative and positively selected for CCR7. Sequenced material: naive CD8+ T cells sorted from blood. These receptors were obtained from a man younger than 40 in good health.

This rearrangement joins TRBV7-9 to TRBJ2-7; D is perhaps TRBD2 (6 bases). This CDR3 region has 16 residues. Per the germline V gene, CDR1 is SEHNR and CDR2 is FQNEAQ (reference sequence). V gave up 5 bases and J gave up 0 bases, with 17 bases separating them. Here the CDR3 DNA reads TGTGCCAGCAGCGCCCGTGGGGGACTTAGCTCCTACGAGCAGTACTTC. It is translated as CASSARGGLSSYEQYF.

The chain is built from TRBV5-8 and TRBJ1-2; D uncertain. Germline loops: CDR1 SGHTS, CDR2 YDEGEE. Deletions cut 2 bases from V and 6 bases from J, with 14 bases between. This CDR3 spans 14 amino acids. The CDR3 DNA is TGTGCCAGCAGCTTCAGGACGGTCAACGATGGCTACACCTTC. This sequence encodes CASSFRTVNDGYTF.

The chain employs TRBV5-5 and TRBJ2-7; 9 bases match TRBD2. The CDR3 loop spans 14 amino acids. Germline CDR1 SGHKS, CDR2 YYEKEE (reference sequence). V lost 2 bases to trimming and J lost 3 bases; unmatched junction nucleotides: 3. CDR3 region: CASSLAGGNYEQYF. In nucleotides, the CDR3 is TGTGCCAGCAGCTTAGCGGGAGGTAACTACGAGCAGTACTTC.

In DNA, the CDR3 is TGTGCCAGCAGCTTCGGCCTTAACACTGAAGCTTTCTTT. Translating gives CASSFGLNTEAFF. The chain has TRBV11-2 and TRBJ1-1; D is ambiguous. CDR1 is SGHAT, CDR2 FQNNGV, per germline. The CDR3 is made up of 13 amino acids. Trimming left V 3 bases short and J 2 bases short, with 7 bases between.

Concerning this clone: Other DNA sequences from this sample encode an identical CDR3 as well. The rearrangement uses TRBV4-3 and TRBJ2-2; D gene ambiguous. Germline V gives CDR1 LGHNA, CDR2 YSLEER. The CDR3 spans 14 residues. Between the trimmed V and J ends, which lost 1 base and 0 bases, there was a span of 3 bases. The CDR3 DNA follows: TGCGCCAGCAGCCAAGGCCCGAACACCGGGGAGCTGTTTTTT. It codes for CASSQGPNTGELFF.

The genes are TRBV27 and TRBJ2-2; 13 bases are shared with TRBD2. The CDR3 has 16 amino acids. J lost 1 base, V lost 6 bases, and 2 bases had no gene match. The germline CDR1 and CDR2 sequences are MNHEY and SMNVEV (reference sequence). The CDR3 is CASSRTSGRNTGELFF. CDR3 DNA: TGTGCCAGCAGCCGGACTAGCGGGAGGAACACCGGGGAGCTGTTTTTT.

V is TRBV29-1 and J is TRBJ1-1; D is unclear. The CDR3 contains 12 residues. The germline CDR1 and CDR2 sequences are SQVTM and ANQGSEA. The V and J ends lost 3 bases and 0 bases respectively, with 5 bases between them. CDR3: CSVDPMNTEAFF. The CDR3, as DNA: TGCAGCGTTGACCCGATGAACACTGAAGCTTTCTTT.

The rearrangement uses TRBV5-1 and TRBJ1-3; D call uncertain. The germline V gene has CDR1 SGHRS and CDR2 YFSETQ. CDR3 size: 17 residues. Trimming left V 1 base short and J 2 bases short, with 16 bases between. The chain's CDR3 is CASSLRPLDGAGNTIYF. In nucleotides, the CDR3 is TGCGCCAGCAGCTTGAGACCGTTGGACGGTGCTGGAAACACCATATATTTT.

This sequence joins TRBV7-9 and TRBJ2-7; TRBD1 matches 9 bases. This CDR3 is 13 amino acids long. The germline V gene has CDR1 SEHNR and CDR2 FQNEAQ (reference sequence). V dropped 5 bases and J dropped 7; count of bases not matched to a gene: 6. DNA for the CDR3: TGTGCCAGCAGCGAAGGACAGGGGAATGAGCAGTACTTC. Its translation: CASSEGQGNEQYF.

This sequence joins TRBV7-8 and TRBJ2-7, with 7 bases aligning to TRBD2. This CDR3 region has 15 residues. Germline assignment: CDR1 SGHVS and CDR2 FQNEAQ. Trimming cost V 3 bases and J 3 bases; bases outside gene matches: 8. The CDR3 protein is CASSFNLAENYEQYF. The CDR3 DNA reads as TGTGCCAGCAGCTTTAATCTAGCGGAGAACTACGAGCAGTACTTC. Supplemented by reference TRBV7-8 and TRBJ2-7, the full variable domain reads GAGVSQSPRYKVAKRGQDVALRCDPISGHVSLFWYQQALGQGPEFLTYFQNEAQLDKSGLPSDRFFAERPEGSVSTLKIQRTQQEDSAVYLCASSFNLAENYEQYFGPGTRLTVT.

The chain couples TRBV5-4 to TRBJ2-7; no clear D gene. The CDR3 is made up of 13 amino acids. V gave up 0 bases and J gave up 2 bases, with 6 bases separating them. Germline V gene sequence: CDR1 SGHNT, CDR2 YYREEE (reference sequence). CDR3 sequence reads: CASSLDQTYEQYF. DNA of the CDR3: TGTGCCAGCAGCTTGGACCAGACCTACGAGCAGTACTTC. The whole variable domain, filled in from reference TRBV5-4 and TRBJ2-7, reads ETGVTQSPTHLIKTRGQQVTLRCSSQSGHNTVSWYQQALGQGPQFIFQYYREEENGRGNFPPRFSGLQFPNYSSELNVNALELDDSALYLCASSLDQTYEQYFGPGTRLTVT.